The entry that follows covers one T cell receptor beta chain sequence. Libraries were prepared by immunoSEQ multiplex PCR; TCRdb keeps only in-frame clonotypes and omits some of them. The sample includes 350,000 to 450,000 clones, around nine tenths of them seen just once. This specimen belongs to a study of blood T cell repertoires in COVID-19. The germline gives CDR1 WNHNN, CDR2 SYGVQD (reference sequence). CDR3 size: 15 residues. Losses at the gene ends were 0 bases for V and 4 bases for J; bases not matched to a gene: 2. Seattle participants joined during active infection and were tracked over time.

The rearrangement uses TRBV10-1 and TRBJ2-2; 7 positions match TRBD1. The TCR sequence derives from a woman aged 55-70 years with COVID-19, enrolled during active disease. The specimen was peripheral blood. The CDR3 DNA follows: TGCGCCAGCAGTGAGTCCGGGACAGTCACCGGGGAGCTGTTTTTT. This translates into CASSESGTVTGELFF.